This TCR beta chain was obtained from a study of graft-versus-host responses after intestinal transplantation. Study findings and constraints: High graft-versus-host to host-versus-graft clonal ratios were found in allografts of patients who had graft-donor T cell macrochimerism. The study associated peak circulating GvH clone levels with early post-transplant HvG declines.

The repertoire was sequenced with immunoSEQ multiplex PCR; TCRdb's copy has only in-frame clones and lacks some. Of around 20,000 clones listed, 25% to 35% are singletons. CDR1 is MRHNA and CDR2 is SNTAGT in the germline V gene. After removal of 2 bases from V and 6 bases from J, the junction contained 0 bases not matched to a gene. This CDR3 comprises 13 residues. Plating combined roughly 200,000 CFSE-labeled responder cells with roughly 200,000 irradiated, violet-dye-labeled stimulator cells. After mixed lymphocyte reaction, dividing CD4+ and CD8+ responder T cells were sorted. The chain couples TRBV6-4 to TRBJ2-2, with 7 bases aligning to TRBD2. The sample here was alloreactive CD8+ T cells from a mixed lymphocyte reaction culture, taken before intestinal transplant. Subset noted: CFSE-low proliferating T cells sorted from roughly 6-day pre-transplant mixed lymphocyte reaction (GvH or HvG direction). The TCR comes from a human patient who received an intestinal transplant. The CDR3 region is CASSDGGAGELFF. CDR3 nucleotide sequence: TGTGCCAGCAGTGACGGGGGGGCCGGGGAGCTGTTTTTT.